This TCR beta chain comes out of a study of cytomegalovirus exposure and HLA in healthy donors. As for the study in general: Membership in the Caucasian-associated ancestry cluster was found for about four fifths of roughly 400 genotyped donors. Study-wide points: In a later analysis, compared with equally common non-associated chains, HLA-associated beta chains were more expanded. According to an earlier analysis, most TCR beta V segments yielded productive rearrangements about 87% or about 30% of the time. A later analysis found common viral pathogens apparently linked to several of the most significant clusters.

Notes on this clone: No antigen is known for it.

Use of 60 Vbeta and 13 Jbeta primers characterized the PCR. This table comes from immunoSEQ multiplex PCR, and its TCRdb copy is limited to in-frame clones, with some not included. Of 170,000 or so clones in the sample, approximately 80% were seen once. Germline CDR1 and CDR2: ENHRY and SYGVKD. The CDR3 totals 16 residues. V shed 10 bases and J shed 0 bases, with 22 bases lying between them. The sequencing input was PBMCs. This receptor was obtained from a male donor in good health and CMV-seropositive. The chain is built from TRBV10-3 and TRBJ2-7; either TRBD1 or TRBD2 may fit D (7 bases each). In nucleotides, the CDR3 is TGTGCCACCAGGGGGGGAGCCGGACTTAGCTCCTACGAGCAGTACTTC. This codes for CATRGGAGLSSYEQYF.